This TCR beta chain was captured by sequencing in a study of identifying expanded T cells in peripheral blood. Healthy donors had no documented immune events, such as infections, while sampled. V lost 4 bases and J lost 2, with 18 bases in between. Germline V CDR1 and CDR2: ENHRY, SYGVKD. CDR3 length: 16 residues. This clone was counted a single time. The repertoire was sequenced with immunoSEQ multiplex PCR; TCRdb's copy has only in-frame clones and lacks some. The sample holds over 85,000 clones, roughly 84% seen once. Sample: blood. The chain is built from TRBV10-3 and TRBJ2-7; TRBD2 might be the D (7 bases). This receptor was taken from a person aged 18 to 75 in good health. CDR3 in amino acids: CAISVGGKAGAYEQYF. Written as DNA, the CDR3 is TGTGCCATCAGTGTAGGGGGAAAGGCGGGAGCCTACGAGCAGTACTTC.